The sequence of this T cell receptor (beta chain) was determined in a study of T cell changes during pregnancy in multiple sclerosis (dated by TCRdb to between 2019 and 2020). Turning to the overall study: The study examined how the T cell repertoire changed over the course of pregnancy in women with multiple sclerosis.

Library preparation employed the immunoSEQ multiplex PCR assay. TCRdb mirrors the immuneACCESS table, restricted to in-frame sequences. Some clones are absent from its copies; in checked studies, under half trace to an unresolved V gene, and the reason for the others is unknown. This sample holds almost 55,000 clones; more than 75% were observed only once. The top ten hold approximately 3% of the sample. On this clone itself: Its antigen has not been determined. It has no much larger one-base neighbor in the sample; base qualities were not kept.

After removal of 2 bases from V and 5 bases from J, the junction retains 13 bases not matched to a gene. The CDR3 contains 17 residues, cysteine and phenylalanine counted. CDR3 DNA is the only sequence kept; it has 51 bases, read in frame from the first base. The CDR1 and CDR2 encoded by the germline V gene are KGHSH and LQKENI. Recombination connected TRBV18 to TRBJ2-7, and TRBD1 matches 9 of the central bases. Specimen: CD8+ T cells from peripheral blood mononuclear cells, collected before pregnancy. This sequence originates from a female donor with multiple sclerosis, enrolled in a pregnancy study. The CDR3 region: CASSPSFLGTGLDEQYF. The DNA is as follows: TGTGCCAGCTCACCATCGTTCCTCGGGACAGGGCTCGACGAGCAGTACTTC.